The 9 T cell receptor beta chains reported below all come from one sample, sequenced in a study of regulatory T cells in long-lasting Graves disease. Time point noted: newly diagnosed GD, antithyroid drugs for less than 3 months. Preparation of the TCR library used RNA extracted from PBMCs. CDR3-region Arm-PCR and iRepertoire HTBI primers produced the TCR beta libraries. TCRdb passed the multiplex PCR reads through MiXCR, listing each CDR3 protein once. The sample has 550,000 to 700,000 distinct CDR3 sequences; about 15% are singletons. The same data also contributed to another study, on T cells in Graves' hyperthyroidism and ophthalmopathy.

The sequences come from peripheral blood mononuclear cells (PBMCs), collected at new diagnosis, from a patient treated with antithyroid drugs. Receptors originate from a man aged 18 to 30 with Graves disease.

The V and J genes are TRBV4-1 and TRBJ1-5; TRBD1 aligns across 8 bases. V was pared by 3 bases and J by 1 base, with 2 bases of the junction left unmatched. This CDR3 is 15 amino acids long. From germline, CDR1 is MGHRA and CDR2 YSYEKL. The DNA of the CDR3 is TGCGCCAGCAGCCAGAGGGACAGGAGCAATCAGCCCCAGCATTTT. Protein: CASSQRDRSNQPQHF.

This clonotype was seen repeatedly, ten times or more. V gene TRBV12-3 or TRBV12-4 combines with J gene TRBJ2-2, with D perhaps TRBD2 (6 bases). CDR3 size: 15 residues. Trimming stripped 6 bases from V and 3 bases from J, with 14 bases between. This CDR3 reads CASSPRGTDTGELFF. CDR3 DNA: TGTGCCAGCAGCCCCCGGGGGACTGACACCGGGGAGCTGTTTTTT.

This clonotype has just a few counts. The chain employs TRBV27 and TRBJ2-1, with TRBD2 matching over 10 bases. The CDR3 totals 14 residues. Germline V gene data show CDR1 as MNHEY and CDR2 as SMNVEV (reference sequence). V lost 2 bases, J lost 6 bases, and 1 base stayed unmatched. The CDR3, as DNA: TGTGCCAGCAGTTTAATAGCGGGGGGCAATGAGCAGTTCTTC. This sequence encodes CASSLIAGGNEQFF.

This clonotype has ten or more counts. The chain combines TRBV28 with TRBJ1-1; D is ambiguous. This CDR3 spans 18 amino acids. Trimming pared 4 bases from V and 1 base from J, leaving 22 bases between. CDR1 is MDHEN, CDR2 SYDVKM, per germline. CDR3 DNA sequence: TGTGCCAGCAGTTATTTGGGGTCTGGGGTCTCGGGGAACACTGAAGCTTTCTTT. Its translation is CASSYLGSGVSGNTEAFF.

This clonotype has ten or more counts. CDR3 coding DNA: TGTGCCAGCAGCCCTCCGGGGCCCCGAGAGACCCAGTACTTC. Its translation: CASSPPGPRETQYF. V usage is TRBV7-9 and J usage is TRBJ2-5, with D perhaps assigned TRBD1 or TRBD2 (5 bases each). Trimming cost V 5 bases and J 4 bases, with 14 bases left between them. Germline CDR1 SEHNR, CDR2 FQNEAQ (reference sequence). This CDR3 is 14 amino acids long. The full variable domain, its missing parts supplied by reference TRBV7-9 and TRBJ2-5, is DTGVSQNPRHKITKRGQNVTFRCDPISEHNRLYWYRQTLGQGPEFLTYFQNEAQLEKSRLLSDRFSAERPKGSFSTLEIQRTEQGDSAMYLCASSPPGPRETQYFGPGTRLLVL.

CDR3 sequence (DNA): TGCAGTGCTGGCCGGGACAATGGCCAAGAGACCCAGTACTTC. Its translation: CSAGRDNGQETQYF. This chain uses TRBV20-1 with TRBJ2-5; D is possibly TRBD1 (6 bases). The CDR3 loop spans 14 amino acids. Germline CDR1 and CDR2: DFQATT and SNEGSKA (reference sequence). Trimming removed 5 bases from V and 1 base from J, with 14 bases in between.

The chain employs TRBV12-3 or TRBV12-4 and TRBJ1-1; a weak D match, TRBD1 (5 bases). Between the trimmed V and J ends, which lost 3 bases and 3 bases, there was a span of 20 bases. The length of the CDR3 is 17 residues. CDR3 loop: CASSFFGTASLDTEAFF. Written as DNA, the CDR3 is TGTGCCAGCAGTTTTTTCGGGACGGCGAGTTTGGACACTGAAGCTTTCTTT.

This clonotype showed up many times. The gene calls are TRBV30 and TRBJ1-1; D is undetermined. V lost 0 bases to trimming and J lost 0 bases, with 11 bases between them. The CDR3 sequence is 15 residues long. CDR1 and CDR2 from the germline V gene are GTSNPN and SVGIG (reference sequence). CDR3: CAWSVKIPMNTEAFF. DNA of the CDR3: TGTGCCTGGAGTGTAAAAATCCCCATGAACACTGAAGCTTTCTTT.

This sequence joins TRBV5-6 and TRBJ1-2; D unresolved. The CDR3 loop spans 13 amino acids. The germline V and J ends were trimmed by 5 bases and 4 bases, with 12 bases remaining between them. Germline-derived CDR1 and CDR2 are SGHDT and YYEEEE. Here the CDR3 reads CASSETEAYGYTF. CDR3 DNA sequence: TGTGCCAGCAGTGAAACAGAAGCCTATGGCTACACCTTC.